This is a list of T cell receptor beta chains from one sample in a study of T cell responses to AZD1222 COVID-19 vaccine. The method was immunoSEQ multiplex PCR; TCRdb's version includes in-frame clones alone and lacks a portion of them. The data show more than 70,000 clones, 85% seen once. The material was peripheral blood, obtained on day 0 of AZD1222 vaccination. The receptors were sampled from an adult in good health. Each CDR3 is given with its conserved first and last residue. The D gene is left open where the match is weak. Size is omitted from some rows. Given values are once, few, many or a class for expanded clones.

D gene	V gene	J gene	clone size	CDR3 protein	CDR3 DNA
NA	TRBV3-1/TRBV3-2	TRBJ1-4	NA	CASSPASYRDTVF	TGTGCCAGCAGCCCAGCTAGTTATCGGGACACCGTATTT
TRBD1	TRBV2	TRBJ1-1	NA	CASSPGGAGTEAFF	TGTGCCAGCAGCCCAGGGGGGGCTGGCACTGAAGCTTTCTTT
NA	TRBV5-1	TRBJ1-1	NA	CASSSQENTEAFF	TGCGCCAGCAGCTCGCAGGAGAACACTGAAGCTTTCTTT
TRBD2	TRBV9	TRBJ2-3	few	CASNQRGAGTQYF	TGTGCCAGCAACCAGCGGGGGGCGGGTACGCAGTATTTT
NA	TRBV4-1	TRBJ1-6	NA	CASSQDQWQGNSPLHF	TGCGCCAGCAGCCAAGATCAATGGCAGGGAAATTCACCCCTCCACTTT
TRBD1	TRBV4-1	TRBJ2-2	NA	CASSPGQGANGELFF	TGCGCCAGCAGCCCGGGACAGGGGGCTAACGGGGAGCTGTTTTTT
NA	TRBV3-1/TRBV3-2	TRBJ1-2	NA	CASRGQGADGYTF	TGTGCCAGCAGGGGGCAAGGGGCGGATGGCTACACCTTC
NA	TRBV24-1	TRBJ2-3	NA	CATSDGASDTQYF	TGTGCCACCAGCGATGGGGCGTCAGATACGCAGTATTTT
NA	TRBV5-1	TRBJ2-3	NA	CASSLGQSTDTQYF	TGCGCCAGCAGCTTGGGACAGAGCACAGATACGCAGTATTTT
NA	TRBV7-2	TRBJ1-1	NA	CASSSQGNTEAFF	TGTGCCAGCAGCTCACAGGGGAACACTGAAGCTTTCTTT
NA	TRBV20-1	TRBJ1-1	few	CSASQGSQAFF	TGCAGTGCCTCCCAGGGATCTCAAGCTTTCTTT
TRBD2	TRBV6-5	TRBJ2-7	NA	CASNSGGSSSYEQYF	TGTGCCAGCAACTCCGGGGGGAGTAGCTCCTACGAGCAGTACTTC
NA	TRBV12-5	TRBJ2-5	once	CASGIVGGETQYF	TGTGCTAGTGGCATCGTAGGGGGGGAGACCCAGTACTTC
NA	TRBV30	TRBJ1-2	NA	CAWSLSASGGYTF	TGTGCCTGGAGTCTTTCAGCCTCTGGTGGCTACACCTTC
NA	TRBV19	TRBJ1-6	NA	CATQGVGSPLHF	TGTGCCACACAGGGTGTTGGTTCACCCCTCCACTTT
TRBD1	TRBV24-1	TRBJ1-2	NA	CATSDLDPVTGGYGYTF	TGTGCCACCAGTGACCTGGATCCCGTAACAGGGGGGTATGGCTACACCTTC
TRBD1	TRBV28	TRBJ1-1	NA	CASRGQGVGNTEAFF	TGTGCCAGCAGGGGACAGGGGGTAGGGAACACTGAAGCTTTCTTT
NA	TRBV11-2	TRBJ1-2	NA	CASSLSYGYTF	TGTGCCAGCAGCCTATCCTATGGCTACACCTTC
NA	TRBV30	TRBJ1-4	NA	CAWSAGQEKLFF	TGTGCCTGGAGTGCTGGACAGGAAAAACTGTTTTTT
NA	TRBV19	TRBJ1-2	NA	CASSTGFDYGYTF	TGTGCCAGTAGTACAGGGTTCGACTATGGCTACACCTTC
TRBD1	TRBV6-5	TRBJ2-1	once	CASSSDRGSSYNEQFF	TGTGCCAGCAGTTCCGACAGGGGAAGCTCCTACAATGAGCAGTTCTTC
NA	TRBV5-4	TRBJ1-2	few	CASSSNYDRRHGYTF	TGTGCCAGCAGCTCAAACTACGACAGACGCCATGGCTACACCTTC
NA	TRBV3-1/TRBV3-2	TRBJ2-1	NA	CASSLSGRGNNEQFF	TGTGCCAGCAGCCTATCGGGCAGGGGCAACAATGAGCAGTTCTTC
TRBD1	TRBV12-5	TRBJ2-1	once	CASGLGPGQDYNEQFF	TGTGCTAGTGGTTTAGGGCCGGGACAGGATTACAATGAGCAGTTCTTC
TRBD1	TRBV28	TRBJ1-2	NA	CASSLDRGRGYTF	TGTGCCAGCAGTTTAGACAGGGGACGGGGCTACACCTTC
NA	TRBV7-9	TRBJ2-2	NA	CASSFWGGELFF	TGTGCCAGCAGCTTTTGGGGCGGGGAGCTGTTTTTT
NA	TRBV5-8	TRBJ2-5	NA	CASSLGSWGQETQYF	TGTGCCAGCAGCTTGGGGAGTTGGGGACAAGAGACCCAGTACTTC
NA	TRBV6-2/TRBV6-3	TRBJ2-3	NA	CASSYVGPTSTDTQYF	TGTGCCAGCAGTTACGTCGGACCCACTAGCACAGATACGCAGTATTTT
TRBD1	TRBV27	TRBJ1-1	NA	CASRRDRMNTEAFF	TGTGCCAGCAGACGGGACAGGATGAACACTGAAGCTTTCTTT
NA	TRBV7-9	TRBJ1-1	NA	CASSLDMNTEAFF	TGTGCCAGCAGCTTGGACATGAACACTGAAGCTTTCTTT
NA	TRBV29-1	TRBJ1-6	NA	CSVGSGANSPLHF	TGCAGCGTTGGATCGGGGGCTAATTCACCCCTCCACTTT
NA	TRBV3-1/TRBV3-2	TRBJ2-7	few	CASSQRGQREQYF	TGTGCCAGCAGCCAGCGGGGCCAGAGGGAGCAGTACTTC
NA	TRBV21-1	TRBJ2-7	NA	CASSPLRCGSYEQYF	TGTGCCAGCAGCCCACTTCGCTGTGGCTCCTACGAGCAGTACTTC
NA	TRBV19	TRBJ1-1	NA	CASSIESLSHLTEAFF	TGTGCCAGTAGTATAGAGTCCCTATCCCATCTCACTGAAGCTTTCTTT
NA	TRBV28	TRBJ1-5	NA	CASSFGTRQPQHF	TGTGCCAGCAGTTTCGGTACAAGACAGCCCCAGCATTTT
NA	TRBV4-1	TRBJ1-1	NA	CASSQSWGGVTEAFF	TGCGCCAGCAGCCAATCTTGGGGGGGGGTCACTGAAGCTTTCTTT
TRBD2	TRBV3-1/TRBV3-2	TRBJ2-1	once	CASSQDNSGGACCEQFF	TGTGCCAGCAGCCAGGATAATAGCGGGGGGGCGTGTTGTGAGCAGTTCTTC
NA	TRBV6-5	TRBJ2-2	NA	CASSRLGSTGELFF	TGTGCCAGCAGCAGACTAGGAAGCACCGGGGAGCTGTTTTTT
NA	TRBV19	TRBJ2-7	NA	CASSIKAVTDYEQYF	TGTGCCAGTAGTATAAAGGCGGTTACTGACTACGAGCAGTACTTC
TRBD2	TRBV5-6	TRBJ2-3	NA	CASSSYGGRTDTQYF	TGTGCCAGCAGCTCCTACGGGGGGAGAACAGATACGCAGTATTTT
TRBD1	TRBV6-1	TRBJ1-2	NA	CASSDGTGGYYGYTF	TGTGCCAGCAGTGATGGAACAGGGGGCTACTATGGCTACACCTTC
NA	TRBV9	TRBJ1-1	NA	CASSVDNTEAFF	TGTGCCAGCAGCGTTGATAACACTGAAGCTTTCTTT
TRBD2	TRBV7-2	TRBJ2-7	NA	CASSLDGGGRYEQYF	TGTGCCAGCAGCTTAGATGGCGGGGGGCGGTACGAGCAGTACTTC
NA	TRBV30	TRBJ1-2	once	CAWRRGGRVGYTF	TGTGCCTGGAGGAGGGGGGGGCGAGTGGGCTACACCTTC
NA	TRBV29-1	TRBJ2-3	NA	CSVKDSTDTQYF	TGCAGCGTAAAAGACAGCACAGATACGCAGTATTTT
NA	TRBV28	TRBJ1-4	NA	CASSPSRINEKLFF	TGTGCCAGCAGTCCAAGTCGGATTAATGAAAAACTGTTTTTT
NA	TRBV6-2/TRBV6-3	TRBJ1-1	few	CASGPPKAFF	TGTGCCAGCGGCCCCCCCAAAGCTTTCTTT